Listed below are T cell receptor beta chains from one sample, sequenced in a study of cytomegalovirus exposure and HLA in healthy donors. This table comes from immunoSEQ multiplex PCR, and its TCRdb copy is limited to in-frame clones, with some not included. The sample records approximately 170,000 clones, around 83% being singletons. Sequencing was done on a sample of PBMCs. These receptors were obtained from a man in his forties or fifties in good health and CMV-seropositive. Each CDR3 is given with its conserved first and last residue. A D gene is named only where the DNA matches it firmly. Size is stated for part of the rows, as once, few or many counts, or as a class when the clone is expanded.

DNA,CDR3,D,J,V,size
TGTGCCAGTAGTCCAACTAGCGGGGTGGGGAATGAGCAGTTCTTC,CASSPTSGVGNEQFF,TRBD2,TRBJ2-1,TRBV19,-
TGTGCCAGCAGCGCGAGCGGGGCCTCGGATACGCAGTATTTT,CASSASGASDTQYF,TRBD2,TRBJ2-3,TRBV9,once
TGTGCCAGCAGAACAGGTAGCACAGATACGCAGTATTTT,CASRTGSTDTQYF,-,TRBJ2-3,TRBV28,-
TGTGCCAGCAGTCTACCAAATCAGCCCCAGCATTTT,CASSLPNQPQHF,-,TRBJ1-5,TRBV27,-
TGTGCCAGCAGTGTAGAGGGGGGGCCTTTAAATGAGCAGTTCTTC,CASSVEGGPLNEQFF,-,TRBJ2-1,TRBV2,-
TGTGCCAGCAGCCGTTTCCAGGGGCTCAATCAGCCCCAGCATTTT,CASSRFQGLNQPQHF,-,TRBJ1-5,TRBV5-6,few
TGTGCCAGCAGCGTAGCGGCGCGGGGGCCCTACAATGAGCAGTTCTTC,CASSVAARGPYNEQFF,-,TRBJ2-1,TRBV9,-
TGCGCCAGCAGCCGAGGGCTAGCGGGGGGTTCCTACAATGAGCAGTTCTTC,CASSRGLAGGSYNEQFF,TRBD2,TRBJ2-1,TRBV5-1,-
TGTGCCAGCAGTTTAAAAGGGGGCAGAAAGAACACTGAAGCTTTCTTT,CASSLKGGRKNTEAFF,TRBD1,TRBJ1-1,TRBV27,-
TGTGCCAGCAGTTCCCACCCTAAGAAGGGGGAAAACATTCAGTACTTC,CASSSHPKKGENIQYF,-,TRBJ2-4,TRBV6-5,-
TGTGCCAGCAGCTTAGATCTCGGGGAGCTGTTTTTT,CASSLDLGELFF,-,TRBJ2-2,TRBV11-3,-
TGCGCCAGCAGCACGGACAGGGGGCACGAGCAGTACTTC,CASSTDRGHEQYF,TRBD1,TRBJ2-7,TRBV5-1,-
TGTGCCAGCAGCCAGGTGGGGACACCCCAAGAGACCCAGTACTTC,CASSQVGTPQETQYF,-,TRBJ2-5,TRBV14,-
TGCAGCGGTGACGGGACTAGCGGACAAGAGACCCAGTACTTC,CSGDGTSGQETQYF,TRBD2,TRBJ2-5,TRBV29-1,-
TGTGCCAGCAGTGAGCTTGGCGGACTAGCGGGAGAGACCGGGGAGCTGTTTTTT,CASSELGGLAGETGELFF,TRBD2,TRBJ2-2,TRBV6-4,-
TGTGCCTGGAGAGGGGACAGGGGTGCCTACGAGCAGTACTTC,CAWRGDRGAYEQYF,TRBD1,TRBJ2-7,TRBV30,-
TGTGCCAGCAGGCCGGAGGCGAGCAATCAGCCCCAGCATTTT,CASRPEASNQPQHF,-,TRBJ1-5,TRBV2,-
TGCGCCAGCAGCCCGACAGAATCCTACGAGCAGTACTTC,CASSPTESYEQYF,-,TRBJ2-7,TRBV23-1,once